Shown below are 4 T cell receptor beta chains from a single sample sequenced in a study of human T cells and chemical hapten exposure. TCRdb itself ran the RACE reads through MiXCR, one entry per CDR3 protein. The repertoire holds roughly 96,000 distinct CDR3 sequences, with about 9.6% as singletons. The time point was: patch test 2, 6 weeks after DPC sensitization. As to treatment: therapeutic diphenylcyclopropenone sensitization with weekly scalp DPC. This material consisted of whole blood, taken in connection with sensitization to the hapten diphenylcyclopropenone (DPC). The receptors were gathered from a woman aged 40 to 50 with alopecia areata. Some clones in this sample may be carry-over from other donors' samples.

The table lists this clonotype with many counts. The J gene is TRBJ2-5, the V gene TRBV7-3, with 10 bases matching TRBD1. The CDR3 loop spans 18 amino acids. From germline, CDR1 is SGHTA and CDR2 FQGTGA. V gave up 5 bases and J gave up 5 bases; unmatched junction bases: 17. The CDR3 is CASSLAWDRGRVEETQYF. In DNA form, the CDR3 reads TGTGCCAGCAGCCTGGCCTGGGACAGGGGCCGTGTAGAGGAGACCCAGTACTTC.

The sample holds a few counts of this clonotype. The chain links TRBV4-3 to TRBJ2-1; 10 nucleotides agree with TRBD2. V lost 1 base and J lost 9; bases outside the gene matches: 6. Per germline, CDR1 LGHNA and CDR2 YSLEER. CDR3 length: 15 amino acids. CDR3 nucleotide sequence: TGCGCCAGCAGCCAAGTAGGACTAGCGGACCCTGAGCAGTTCTTC. As protein: CASSQVGLADPEQFF.

This chain joins TRBV11-2 and TRBJ1-4, with 7 bases aligning to TRBD1. The germline gives CDR1 SGHAT, CDR2 FQNNGV. Trimming took 6 bases from V and 10 from J; bases not matched to a gene: 11. The CDR3 consists of 14 residues. CDR3 in amino acids: CASRGDRALGKLFF. DNA for the CDR3: TGTGCCAGCAGGGGCGACAGGGCCTTGGGAAAACTGTTTTTT. Looking up the rest from reference TRBV11-2 and TRBJ1-4 gives the full variable domain: EAGVAQSPRYKIIEKRQSVAFWCNPISGHATLYWYQQILGQGPKLLIQFQNNGVVDDSQLPKDRFSAERLKGVDSTLKIQPAKLEDSAVYLCASRGDRALGKLFFGSGTQLSVL.

The table lists this clonotype with many counts. The chain carries TRBV20-1 and TRBJ2-1; D remains unclear. The length of the CDR3 is 10 residues. V lost 4 bases and J lost 10, with 8 bases in between. The germline CDR1 and CDR2 sequences are DFQATT and SNEGSKA (reference sequence). The CDR3 here is CSATEVEQFF. Written as DNA, the CDR3 is TGCAGTGCTACAGAGGTCGAGCAGTTCTTC.